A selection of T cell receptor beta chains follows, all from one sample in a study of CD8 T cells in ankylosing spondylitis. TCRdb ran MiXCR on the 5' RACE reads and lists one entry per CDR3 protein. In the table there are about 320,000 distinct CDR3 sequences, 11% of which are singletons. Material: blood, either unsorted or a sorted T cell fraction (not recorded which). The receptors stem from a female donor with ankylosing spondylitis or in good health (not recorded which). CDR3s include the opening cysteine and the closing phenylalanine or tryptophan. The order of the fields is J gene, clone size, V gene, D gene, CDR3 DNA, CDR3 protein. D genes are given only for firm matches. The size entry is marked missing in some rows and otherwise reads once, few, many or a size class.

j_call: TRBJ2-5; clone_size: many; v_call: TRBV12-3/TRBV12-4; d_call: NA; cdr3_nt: TGTGCCAGCAGTCCAGGACTACTAGAGACCCAGTACTTC; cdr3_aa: CASSPGLLETQYF
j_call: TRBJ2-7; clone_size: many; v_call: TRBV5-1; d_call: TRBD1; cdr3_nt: TGCGCCAGCAGCTTTAGGACAGGCTACGAGCAGTACTTC; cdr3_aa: CASSFRTGYEQYF
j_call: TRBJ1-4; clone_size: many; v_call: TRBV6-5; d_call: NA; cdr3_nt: TGTGCCAGCAGTTACTCCGGCAGGGTGGATGAAAAACTGTTTTTT; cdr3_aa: CASSYSGRVDEKLFF
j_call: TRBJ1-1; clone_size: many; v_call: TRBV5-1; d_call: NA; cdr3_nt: TGCGCCAGCAGTCCGAGTGGGGGCACTGAAGCTTTCTTT; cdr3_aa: CASSPSGGTEAFF
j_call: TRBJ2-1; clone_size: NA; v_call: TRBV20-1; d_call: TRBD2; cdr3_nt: TGCAGTGCTAGAGGACTAGCGGGAGACTCCTACAATGAGCAGTTCTTC; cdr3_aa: CSARGLAGDSYNEQFF
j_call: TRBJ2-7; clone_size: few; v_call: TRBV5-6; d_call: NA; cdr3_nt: TGTGCCAGCAGCTTGGGAGTGCAAACGTCCGAGCAGTACTTC; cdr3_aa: CASSLGVQTSEQYF
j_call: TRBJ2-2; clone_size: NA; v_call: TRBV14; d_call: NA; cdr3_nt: TGTGCCAGCAGCCAAGAGGTGTGGAACACCGGGGAGCTGTTTTTT; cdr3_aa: CASSQEVWNTGELFF
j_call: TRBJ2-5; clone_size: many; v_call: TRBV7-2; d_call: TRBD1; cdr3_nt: TGTGCCAGCAGCTTGGACAGGGCGGTAGAGACCCAGTACTTC; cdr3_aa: CASSLDRAVETQYF
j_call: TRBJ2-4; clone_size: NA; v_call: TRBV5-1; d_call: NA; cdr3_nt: TGCGCCAGCAGCCTCTTGACTAACCAAGGGGGAGCTCCCAAAAACATTCAGTACTTC; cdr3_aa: CASSLLTNQGGAPKNIQYF
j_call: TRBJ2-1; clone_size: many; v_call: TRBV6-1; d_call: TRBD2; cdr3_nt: TGTGCCAGCACCTTAGCGGGGGGCCGGTATGAGCAGTTCTTC; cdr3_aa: CASTLAGGRYEQFF
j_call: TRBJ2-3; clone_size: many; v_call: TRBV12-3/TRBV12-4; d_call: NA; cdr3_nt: TGTGCCAGCAACAAGAACGGGGGCACAGATACGCAGTATTTT; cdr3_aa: CASNKNGGTDTQYF
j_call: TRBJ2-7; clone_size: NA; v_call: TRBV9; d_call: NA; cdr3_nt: TGTGCCAGCAGCGCCGGACAGCAGAACTACGAGCAGTACTTC; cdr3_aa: CASSAGQQNYEQYF
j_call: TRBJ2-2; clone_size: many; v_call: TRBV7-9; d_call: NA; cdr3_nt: TGTGCCAGCAAGAGCGACGGTGGCGGGGAGCTGTTTTTT; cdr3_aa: CASKSDGGGELFF
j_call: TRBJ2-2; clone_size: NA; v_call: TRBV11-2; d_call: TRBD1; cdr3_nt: TGTGCCAGCAGCCCAGAACCGGGACAGGGCCCGACCGGGGAGCTGTTTTTT; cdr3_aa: CASSPEPGQGPTGELFF
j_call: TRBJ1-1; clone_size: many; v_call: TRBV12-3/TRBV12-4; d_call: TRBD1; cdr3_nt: TGTGCCAGCAGTCCCCCGACAGGGCACACTGAAGCTTTCTTT; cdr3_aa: CASSPPTGHTEAFF
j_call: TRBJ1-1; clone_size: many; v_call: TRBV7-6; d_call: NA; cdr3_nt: TGTGCCAGCAGCTTAGTGGTGGGGGGGAACGCTGAAGCTTTCTTT; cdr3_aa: CASSLVVGGNAEAFF
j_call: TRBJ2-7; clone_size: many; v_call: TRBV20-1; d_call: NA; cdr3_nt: TGCAGTGCTAGTTCTGCATCCTACGAGCAGTACTTC; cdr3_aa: CSASSASYEQYF
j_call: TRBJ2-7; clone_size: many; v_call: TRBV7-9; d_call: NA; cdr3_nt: TGTGCCAGCAGCTTTGACAGTTCTTACGAGCAGTACTTC; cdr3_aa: CASSFDSSYEQYF
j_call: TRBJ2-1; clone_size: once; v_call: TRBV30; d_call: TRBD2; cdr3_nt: TGTGCCTGGGGGACTAGCGGGAACTACAATGAGCAGTTCTTC; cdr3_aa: CAWGTSGNYNEQFF
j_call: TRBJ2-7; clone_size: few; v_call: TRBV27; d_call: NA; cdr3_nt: TGTGCCAGCAGTCCCACCCCGGGGGAGCAGTACTTC; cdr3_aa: CASSPTPGEQYF
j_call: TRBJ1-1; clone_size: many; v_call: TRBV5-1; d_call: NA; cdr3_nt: TGCGCCAGCAGCTTGGACGGGGACACTGAAGCTTTCTTT; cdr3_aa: CASSLDGDTEAFF
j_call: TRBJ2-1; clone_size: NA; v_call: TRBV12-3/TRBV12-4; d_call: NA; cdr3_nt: TGTGCCAGCAGACTCCTAGATGAGCAGTTCTTC; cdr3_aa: CASRLLDEQFF
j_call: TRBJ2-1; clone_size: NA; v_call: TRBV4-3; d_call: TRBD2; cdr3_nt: TGCGCCAGCAGCCAAGATGGTAGCGGGAACCCTTACAATGAGCAGTTCTTC; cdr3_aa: CASSQDGSGNPYNEQFF